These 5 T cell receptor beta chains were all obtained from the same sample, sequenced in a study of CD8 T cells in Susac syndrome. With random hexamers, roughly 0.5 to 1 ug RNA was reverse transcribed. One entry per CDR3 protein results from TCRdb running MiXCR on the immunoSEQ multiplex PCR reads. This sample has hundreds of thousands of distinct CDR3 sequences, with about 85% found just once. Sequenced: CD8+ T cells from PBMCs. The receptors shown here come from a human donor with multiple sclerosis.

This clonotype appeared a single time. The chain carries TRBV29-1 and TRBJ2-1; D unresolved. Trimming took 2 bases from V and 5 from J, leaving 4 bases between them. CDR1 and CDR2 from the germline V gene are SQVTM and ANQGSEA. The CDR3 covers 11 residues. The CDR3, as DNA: TGCAGCGTTGAACTCCACAATGAGCAGTTCTTC. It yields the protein CSVELHNEQFF.

CDR3 protein: CASSSSAGTEAFF. CDR3 coding DNA: TGTGCCAGCAGCTCCTCGGCGGGGACTGAAGCTTTCTTT. This chain links TRBV7-9 with TRBJ1-1; no firm D call. The germline V gene encodes CDR1 SEHNR and CDR2 FQNEAQ (reference sequence). Trimming took 4 bases from V and 5 from J, leaving 11 bases between them. The CDR3 has 13 amino acids.

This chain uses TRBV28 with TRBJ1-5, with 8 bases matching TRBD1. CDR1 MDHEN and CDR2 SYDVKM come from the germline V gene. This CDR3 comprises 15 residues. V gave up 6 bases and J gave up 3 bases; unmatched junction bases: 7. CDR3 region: CASRFGQGLNQPQHF. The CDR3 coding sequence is TGTGCCAGCAGATTCGGACAGGGCCTCAATCAGCCCCAGCATTTT.

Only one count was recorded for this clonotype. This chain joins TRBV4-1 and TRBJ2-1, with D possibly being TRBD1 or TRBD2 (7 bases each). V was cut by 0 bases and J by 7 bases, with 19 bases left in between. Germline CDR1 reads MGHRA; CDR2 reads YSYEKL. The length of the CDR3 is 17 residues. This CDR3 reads CASSQEGRQGGDNEQFF. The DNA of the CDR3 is TGCGCCAGCAGCCAAGAAGGGCGCCAGGGGGGGGATAATGAGCAGTTCTTC.

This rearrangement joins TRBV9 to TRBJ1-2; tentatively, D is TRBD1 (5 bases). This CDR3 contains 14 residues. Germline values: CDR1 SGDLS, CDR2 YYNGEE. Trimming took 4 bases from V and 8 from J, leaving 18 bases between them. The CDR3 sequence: CASSPQRDRVGYTF. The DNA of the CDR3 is TGTGCCAGCAGCCCTCAGCGGGACCGAGTGGGCTACACCTTC.